This TCR beta chain came from a study of T cells in localized non-small cell lung cancer. CDR1 and CDR2 (germline): KGHSH, LQKENI. V lost 5 bases to trimming and J lost 0 bases, with 14 bases between them. The CDR3 length is 16 residues. The table came from immunoSEQ multiplex PCR; TCRdb's copy has only in-frame clones and leaves some out. The data hold over 40,000 clones, with 75% to 90% observed a single time. The chain combines TRBV18 with TRBJ2-1; TRBD2 is a possible D gene (6 bases). The sample was peripheral blood mononuclear cells, taken before any cancer treatment. The source of this sequence is a man aged 35 to 70 with stage III lung adenocarcinoma. The CDR3 DNA sequence: TGTGCCAGCTCAGACCGGGACTCGAGCTCCTACAATGAGCAGTTCTTC. Translated: CASSDRDSSSYNEQFF.